The source of this TCR beta chain is a study of immune characterization of retroperitoneal liposarcoma. Germline values: CDR1 SGHTA, CDR2 FQGNSA. CDR3 length: 15 amino acids. A few counts support this clonotype. TCRdb analysed the PCR reads with MiXCR anew, one entry per CDR3 protein. The table has about 11,000 distinct CDR3 sequences, 45% to 50% seen once. Input material: tumor tissue. The receptor was derived from a female donor with retroperitoneal liposarcoma. V gene TRBV7-2 combines with J gene TRBJ2-1; the match to TRBD1 covers 12 bases. Judging by the DNA end, TRBJ2-7 fits better; the J call may be wrong. CDR3 in DNA: TGTGCCAGCAGCCTCCGGGACAGGGGGCACAATGAGCAGTACTTC. It yields the protein CASSLRDRGHNEQYF.